Below are 13 T cell receptor beta chains sequenced from a single sample in a study of Ad26.COV2.S vaccination and SARS-CoV-2 variants. The repertoire was sequenced with immunoSEQ multiplex PCR; TCRdb's copy has only in-frame clones and lacks some. The profile shows around 320,000 clones, just over 85% of them singletons. Treatment here: 15 to 20 received Ad26.COV2.S at low or high dose, single or two shots; about 5 received placebo; per-sample allocation not given. Sample collection was performed on day 63 after the first vaccine or placebo injection. This specimen was peripheral blood, taken in a trial of Ad26.COV2.S vaccine versus placebo. These receptors originate from a person aged 18-65 years who received the Ad26.COV2.S COVID-19 vaccine or a placebo.

This clone turned up a few times. The V and J genes are TRBV7-2 and TRBJ1-2; 10 bases align to TRBD1. Germline trimming cut 6 bases from V and 8 bases from J; bases unmatched to any gene: 9. The CDR3 is made up of 14 amino acids. In germline, CDR1 is SGHTA, CDR2 FQGNSA. The CDR3 here is CASRPGQGVGGYTF. The CDR3 DNA reads TGTGCCAGCAGGCCTGGACAGGGGGTGGGAGGCTACACCTTC.

This clone was observed a few times. The CDR3 loop reads CASSYTQGWREDTQYF. Here the CDR3 DNA reads TGTGCCAGCAGTTACACACAGGGGTGGAGGGAAGATACGCAGTATTTT. The V call is TRBV6-5, the J call TRBJ2-3, with D perhaps matching TRBD1 (7 bases). V gave up 2 bases and J gave up 5 bases, with 17 bases separating them. The CDR3 runs 16 residues. The germline V gene encodes CDR1 MNHEY and CDR2 SVGAGI.

V is TRBV2 and J is TRBJ2-5; D not resolved. This CDR3 is 12 amino acids long. Germline assignment: CDR1 SNHLY and CDR2 FYNNEI. V lost 5 bases and J lost 4, with 8 bases in between. The CDR3 DNA follows: TGTGCCAGCAGTAGGGTGAGAGAGACCCAGTACTTC. Translating gives CASSRVRETQYF.

This clone was seen a handful of times. This chain uses TRBV7-2 with TRBJ2-7; 9 bases match TRBD1. Looked up from germline, CDR1 is SGHTA and CDR2 is FQGNSA. The CDR3 length is 15 residues. The V segment lost 5 bases and the J segment 3 bases; nucleotides outside the gene matches: 8. For the CDR3, the DNA is TGTGCCAGCAGCCTGGGGACAGGGATGGTCTACGAGCAGTACTTC. This translates into CASSLGTGMVYEQYF.

The rearrangement links TRBV6-5 to TRBJ2-5; D might be TRBD2 (8 bases). The V gene's germline CDR1 is MNHEY and CDR2 SVGAGI. V shed 4 bases and J shed 5 bases, with 20 bases lying between them. The CDR3 extends over 16 amino acids. CDR3 bases: TGTGCCAGCAGTTTCCTGACTAGCGAGGGGGCGGAGACCCAGTACTTC. It yields the protein CASSFLTSEGAETQYF.

The J gene is TRBJ1-1, the V gene TRBV4-1, with a possible D match to TRBD1 (6 bases). Germline CDR1 reads MGHRA; CDR2 reads YSYEKL. Trimming removed 5 bases from V and 1 base from J, with 14 bases in between. The CDR3 is 15 residues long. CDR3 residues: CASSSGAQRNTEAFF. In nucleotides, the CDR3 is TGCGCCAGCAGCTCAGGGGCTCAAAGGAACACTGAAGCTTTCTTT.

The rearrangement joins TRBV20-1 to TRBJ2-6, with 7 bases fitting TRBD2. The CDR3 is made up of 15 amino acids. Germline trimming cut 3 bases from V and 2 bases from J; bases unmatched to any gene: 4. Germline assignment: CDR1 DFQATT and CDR2 SNEGSKA (reference sequence). CDR3 loop: CSASPAGPGANVLTF. The CDR3 coding sequence is TGCAGTGCTAGTCCAGCGGGGCCTGGGGCCAACGTCCTGACTTTC.

The sample holds one count of this clone. V gene TRBV6-1 combines with J gene TRBJ2-1; 10 bases map to TRBD2. This CDR3 comprises 16 residues. Germline lookup yields CDR1 MNHNS and CDR2 SASEGT. V was pared by 3 bases and J by 4 bases, with 6 bases of the junction left unmatched. Written as DNA, the CDR3 is TGTGCCAGCAGTGACTTACTAGCGGGGAAGTACAATGAGCAGTTCTTC. It encodes CASSDLLAGKYNEQFF.

The J gene is TRBJ2-3, the V gene TRBV15; D call uncertain. Germline CDR1 is LNHNV and CDR2 is YYDKDF (reference sequence). V was trimmed by 2 bases and J by 3 bases, leaving 9 bases between them. This CDR3 region has 14 residues. The CDR3 DNA sequence: TGTGCCACCAGCAGACAATGGCTGACAGATACGCAGTATTTT. Translation: CATSRQWLTDTQYF.

V gene TRBV9 combines with J gene TRBJ1-2; the D is unclear. Trimming removed 0 bases at V and 6 bases at J, with 9 bases between. CDR1 and CDR2 (germline): SGDLS, YYNGEE. The CDR3 is 13 residues long. CDR3 in DNA: TGTGCCAGCAGCGTAGGTCTGGACCATGGCTACACCTTC. Translated, it gives CASSVGLDHGYTF.

The rearrangement links TRBV7-6 to TRBJ1-1; D remains unclear. The CDR3 covers 14 residues. Trimming left V 3 bases short and J 1 base short, with 9 bases between. Germline CDR1 is SGHVS and CDR2 is FNYEAQ. The CDR3 sequence is CASSFAGKNTEAFF. The DNA for the CDR3 is TGTGCCAGCAGCTTCGCGGGCAAGAACACTGAAGCTTTCTTT.

This clone was seen repeatedly, ten times or more. This rearrangement joins TRBV4-3 to TRBJ2-7, with a tentative D call TRBD2 (5 bases). CDR3 length: 16 residues. V dropped 0 bases and J dropped 1 base, with 13 bases sitting between them. CDR1 is LGHNA, CDR2 YSLEER, per germline. The DNA of the CDR3 is TGCGCCAGCAGCCAAGATCGGGCCGGGGAATCCTACGAGCAGTACTTC. This gives the protein CASSQDRAGESYEQYF.

The J gene is TRBJ1-1, the V gene TRBV16; no reliable D call. Germline CDR1 and CDR2: KGHSY and FQNENV. CDR3 length: 14 residues. The V gene lost 4 bases and the J gene lost 1 base, with 10 bases spanning the gap. The CDR3 loop is CASSRRSGNTEAFF. For the CDR3, the DNA is TGTGCCAGCAGCCGTCGGAGCGGGAACACTGAAGCTTTCTTT.